The text below deals with one TCR beta chain. Its antigen is unknown. V lost 4 bases, J lost 8 bases, and 12 bases stayed unmatched. From germline, CDR1 is SGHNT and CDR2 YYREEE (reference sequence). This CDR3 region has 15 residues. The PCR made use of 60 Vbeta and 13 Jbeta primers. Data came from immunoSEQ multiplex PCR; TCRdb stores just in-frame clones and leaves some out. Altogether 75,000 to 90,000 clones are present, under 85% being singletons, with the ten largest covering 8% to 9.5%. This entry belongs to a study of cytomegalovirus exposure and HLA in healthy donors. Study conclusions and caveats: In an earlier analysis, productive rearrangement rates for most beta V segments clustered near 87% or 30%.

The chain couples TRBV5-4 to TRBJ1-2, with 9 bases identical to TRBD1. This sequence was found in a woman aged 40 to 50 in good health and CMV-seropositive. Sequencing was done on a sample of PBMCs. The CDR3 nucleotides are TGTGCCAGCAGCCTGGCCGGACAGGGGCTCAGGGGCTACACCTTC. Translated: CASSLAGQGLRGYTF.